This record concerns one TCR beta chain sequence. The entry originates in a study of blood T cell repertoires in COVID-19. Overall study: Samples representing acute and convalescent COVID-19 were sourced from the United States, Italy and Spain. T cells, B-cell-depleted T cells, or PBMCs provided the cDNA or gDNA that served as material.

Authors' analysis steps: It was from reference gene primer amplification that nucleated cell counts were estimated. The repertoire was sequenced with immunoSEQ multiplex PCR; TCRdb's copy has only in-frame clones and lacks some. Clonal size and the V and J genes are those of that table, whereas D and trimming came from the DNA. The sample contains roughly 230,000 clones, roughly 80% of which appear only once. Trimming at V came to 2 bases and at J to 7 bases, leaving 8 bases not matched to a gene. The CDR3 loop spans 15 amino acids. Germline V gene lookup returns CDR1 MRHNA and CDR2 SNTAGT. The chain links TRBV6-4 to TRBJ2-1, with TRBD1 identical over 7 bases. The receptor was isolated from an elderly woman with acute or convalescent COVID-19. Sequencing was done on a sample of peripheral blood. The CDR3 region is CASSDPHRGSNEQFF. The CDR3, as DNA: TGTGCCAGCAGTGACCCCCACAGGGGTTCGAATGAGCAGTTCTTC.